This T cell receptor (beta chain) was captured in a study of blood T cells in healthy people across ages. Study-wide results and caveats: Expanded clonotype changes were possibly confounded by unknown donor CMV status. The fall in TCR beta diversity per million T cells was roughly linear with age.

Healthy Russian Caucasian donors spanned ages roughly 6 to 100 years. Isolation of PBMCs gave at least 6.5 million cells per sample. The second PCR ran about 6 to 12 cycles with a sample-barcoded 5' primer and J-beta primers. TCRdb recomputed calls from the 5' RACE reads with MiXCR, one row per CDR3 protein. The data hold 1.5 million to 2 million distinct CDR3 sequences, with roughly 28% observed a single time. This clonotype appeared a few times. The antigen remains unidentified. Germline V gene lookup returns CDR1 MNHNS and CDR2 SASEGT. The V gene lost 3 bases and the J gene lost 3 bases, with 16 bases spanning the gap. This CDR3 is 16 amino acids long.

The clonotype originates from a woman in her 30s in good health. The sample comprised blood. The chain uses TRBV6-1 and TRBJ2-3; weak D call: TRBD2 (5 bases). The CDR3 nucleotides read TGTGCCAGCAGTGAGTTCGGGGTTCCAGAAACAGATACGCAGTATTTT. Its protein is CASSEFGVPETDTQYF.